Sequencing of this TCR beta chain was carried out in a study of blood T cell repertoires in COVID-19. Study overall: COVID-19 samples, acute and convalescent, were from the United States, Italy and Spain. T cells, B-cell-depleted T cells, or PBMCs supplied cDNA or gDNA.

Per the authors' pipeline: It was from reference gene primer amplification that nucleated cell counts were estimated. Using immunoSEQ multiplex PCR, the repertoire was profiled, and TCRdb retains in-frame clones only, with some absent. V, J and clone size were drawn from that table, and D and trimming were deduced from the DNA. The sample has around 77,000 clones; under 80% are singletons. This clone was found a few times. The receptor comes from an elderly woman with active or convalescent COVID-19. Specimen: peripheral blood.

The CDR3 sequence: CASRDSRGYNEQFF. CDR3 coding DNA: TGTGCCAGCAGGGACTCGCGGGGCTACAATGAGCAGTTCTTC. The chain recombines TRBV2 with TRBJ2-1, with D tentatively TRBD2 (6 bases). The germline V and J ends were trimmed by 6 bases and 3 bases, with 12 bases remaining between them. This CDR3 spans 14 amino acids. CDR1 and CDR2 (germline): SNHLY, FYNNEI. Combining the CDR3 with reference TRBV2 and TRBJ2-1 gives the whole variable domain EPEVTQTPSHQVTQMGQEVILRCVPISNHLYFYWYRQILGQKVEFLVSFYNNEISEKSEIFDDQFSVERPDGSNFTLKIRSTKLEDSAMYFCASRDSRGYNEQFFGPGTRLTVL.